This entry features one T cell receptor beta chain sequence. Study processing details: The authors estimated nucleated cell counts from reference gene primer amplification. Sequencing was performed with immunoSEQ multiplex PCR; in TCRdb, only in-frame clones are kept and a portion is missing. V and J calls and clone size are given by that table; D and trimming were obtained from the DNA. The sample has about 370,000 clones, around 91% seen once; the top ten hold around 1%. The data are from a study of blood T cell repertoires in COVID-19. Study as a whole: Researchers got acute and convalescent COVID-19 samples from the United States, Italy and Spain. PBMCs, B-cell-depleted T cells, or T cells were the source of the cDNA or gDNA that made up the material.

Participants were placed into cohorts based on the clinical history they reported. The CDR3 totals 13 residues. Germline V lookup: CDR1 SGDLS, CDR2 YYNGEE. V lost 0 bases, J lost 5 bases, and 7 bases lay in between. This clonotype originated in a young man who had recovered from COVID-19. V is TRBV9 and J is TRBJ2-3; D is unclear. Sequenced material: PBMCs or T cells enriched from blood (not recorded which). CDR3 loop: CASSVDTLDTQYF. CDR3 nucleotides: TGTGCCAGCAGCGTAGATACTTTAGATACGCAGTATTTT.